This TCR beta chain was retrieved from a study of cytomegalovirus exposure and HLA in healthy donors. Across the whole study: According to later analysis, the same platform produced the roughly 120 validation and some 680 first-cohort repertoires. Study-wide results and caveats: There were some public TCRs occurring in many donors, but most TCR sequences were rare. It was fewer than 200 TCR beta chains that were listed as cytomegalovirus-associated.

Sequenced by immunoSEQ multiplex PCR; TCRdb stores in-frame clones only, minus some. The repertoire includes approximately 180,000 clones, about 82% of them detected once, and roughly 1.5% sits in the top ten. V dropped 4 bases and J dropped 1; count of bases not matched to a gene: 7. Germline assignment: CDR1 SGDLS and CDR2 YYNGEE. This CDR3 contains 15 residues. Worth noting for this clone: Its target is not known.

The chain combines TRBV9 with TRBJ2-5; 7 bases align to TRBD2. This receptor was obtained from a woman younger than 35 in good health and CMV-seronegative. Input material: PBMCs. The CDR3 DNA sequence: TGTGCCAGCAGCCCCATGACTAGCCCCCAAGAGACCCAGTACTTC. Translated: CASSPMTSPQETQYF.